This T cell receptor beta chain was retrieved from a study of Ad26.COV2.S vaccination and SARS-CoV-2 variants. Deletions cut 4 bases from V and 5 bases from J, with 19 bases between. Per the germline V gene, CDR1 is SGHTS and CDR2 is YDEGEE. The CDR3 contains 15 residues. Concerning this clone itself: The target antigen is unknown.

Using immunoSEQ multiplex PCR, the repertoire was profiled, and TCRdb retains in-frame clones only, with some absent. The sample carries 300,000 to 400,000 clones, roughly 94% recorded once. Study-level results: After vaccination, reports described spike-specific CD8+ and CD4+ T cell responses as showing substantial breadth. Placebo and vaccine recipients had non-spike TCR breadth that was similar. Among vaccine recipients, spike-specific TCR breadth exceeded that of placebo recipients. Total T cell responses, in the TCR breadth and depth analyses, may have been underestimated.

The clonotype comes from a human donor who had recovered from COVID-19. The sequenced sample was peripheral blood, obtained after recovery from COVID-19. This chain connects TRBV5-8 to TRBJ2-7; D may be TRBD2 (5 bases). CDR3 sequence (DNA): TGTGCCAGCAGCCCGTGGGCGGGCCACAAAAACGAGCAGTACTTC. Protein: CASSPWAGHKNEQYF.